The next 28 T cell receptor beta chains were all read from a single sample in a study of blood T cell repertoires in COVID-19. Here immunoSEQ multiplex PCR was the method, and the copy in TCRdb shows in-frame clones only, minus some. There are some 240,000 clones in the sample; approximately 80% occur only once, and 1.4% lies in the top ten. Sequenced material: peripheral blood. Receptors originate from a woman between 40 and 50 years old who had recovered from COVID-19.

The rearrangement joins TRBV6-1 to TRBJ1-1; 9 bases are shared with TRBD1. The CDR3 length is 15 residues. V lost 1 base to trimming and J lost 4 bases; unmatched junction nucleotides: 4. Germline V CDR1 and CDR2: MNHNS, SASEGT. The CDR3, as DNA: TGTGCCAGCAGTGAAGGACAGGGGGTTATCACTGAAGCTTTCTTT. Amino acid sequence: CASSEGQGVITEAFF.

The V gene is TRBV3-1 (or the pseudogene TRBV3-2), the J gene TRBJ2-1; the match to TRBD1 covers 7 bases. Trimming took 4 bases from V and 4 from J; bases not matched to a gene: 16. This CDR3 contains 18 residues. Germline lookup yields CDR1 LGHDT and CDR2 YNNKEL (reference sequence). This CDR3 reads CASSPSLRDRSSYNEQFF. CDR3 DNA sequence: TGTGCCAGCAGCCCTTCCCTCCGGGACAGATCTTCTTACAATGAGCAGTTCTTC.

The chain is built from TRBV6-5 and TRBJ1-1; the D is unclear. The CDR3 is 13 residues long. CDR1 is MNHEY, CDR2 SVGAGI, per germline. The V end lost 6 bases, the J end lost 1 base, and 9 bases lay between the germline ends. The CDR3, as DNA: TGTGCCAGCAGCATACACGAGAACACTGAAGCTTTCTTT. Amino acid sequence: CASSIHENTEAFF.

The CDR3 sequence is CASSYSSSGETQYF. The CDR3 region has the DNA TGTGCCAGCAGTTACTCCTCTAGCGGGGAGACCCAGTACTTC. The chain couples TRBV6-5 to TRBJ2-5; 8 bases fit TRBD2. The germline CDR1 and CDR2 sequences are MNHEY and SVGAGI. V was clipped by 0 bases and J by 5 bases; unmatched bases: 2. This CDR3 comprises 14 residues.

The V and J genes are TRBV19 and TRBJ1-2; TRBD1 might be the D (5 bases). The V gene's germline CDR1 is LNHDA and CDR2 SQIVND (reference sequence). Trimming left V 4 bases short and J 4 bases short, with 7 bases between. This CDR3 comprises 12 residues. CDR3 in amino acids: CASSRGVYGYTF. CDR3 nucleotides: TGTGCCAGTAGTAGGGGGGTCTATGGCTACACCTTC.

V is TRBV6-5 and J is TRBJ2-5; D remains unclear. The V gene lost 7 bases and the J gene lost 1 base, with 13 bases spanning the gap. There are 14 residues in the CDR3. Germline V gives CDR1 MNHEY, CDR2 SVGAGI. The CDR3 DNA sequence: TGTGCCAGCACCCTTTACACTACCCAAGAGACCCAGTACTTC. Its translation is CASTLYTTQETQYF.

V is TRBV5-1 and J is TRBJ1-2; perhaps TRBD1 as D (6 bases). Trimming took 2 bases from V and 0 from J, leaving 14 bases between them. The CDR3 runs to 16 residues. In germline, CDR1 is SGHRS, CDR2 YFSETQ. As DNA, the CDR3 is TGCGCCAGCAGCTTATCAGACCGGACAGCTAACTATGGCTACACCTTC. It specifies CASSLSDRTANYGYTF.

J is TRBJ2-7 and V is TRBV18, with D possibly matching TRBD1 (5 bases). V was trimmed by 5 bases and J by 3 bases, leaving 5 bases between them. CDR1 and CDR2 from the germline V gene are KGHSH and LQKENI. The CDR3 spans 11 residues. This chain's CDR3 is CASSDSYEQYF. For the CDR3, the DNA is TGTGCCAGCTCAGACAGCTACGAGCAGTACTTC.

On this clone: Other DNA sequences in the sample encode the same CDR3. The chain couples TRBV19 to TRBJ1-1, with TRBD1 identical over 7 bases. In germline, CDR1 is LNHDA, CDR2 SQIVND (reference sequence). With V trimmed by 9 bases and J by 0 bases, 7 bases remained unmatched. The CDR3 is 14 amino acids. Here the CDR3 reads CASRPGQMNTEAFF. CDR3 bases: TGTGCCAGCCGCCCGGGACAGATGAACACTGAAGCTTTCTTT.

The CDR3 region is CASSRQGGAGYTF. The CDR3 nucleotides are TGTGCCAGCAGCCGACAGGGAGGAGCTGGCTACACCTTC. The chain employs TRBV12-3 or TRBV12-4 and TRBJ1-2; 7 nucleotides agree with TRBD1. The CDR3 runs 13 residues. V trimming: 6 bases; J trimming: 7 bases; junction bases outside the gene matches: 8.

The V and J genes are TRBV5-1 and TRBJ1-1, with D possibly TRBD1 on 6 matching bases. This CDR3 region has 15 residues. Trimming removed 4 bases from V and 3 bases from J, with 16 bases in between. Germline V lookup: CDR1 SGHRS, CDR2 YFSETQ. The CDR3 nucleotides read TGCGCCAGCAGCCGTGACAGGCATGGGGACACTGAAGCTTTCTTT. Translated, it gives CASSRDRHGDTEAFF.

V gene TRBV10-3 combines with J gene TRBJ2-2; TRBD1 matches at 9 bases. V lost 5 bases and J lost 5; bases outside the gene matches: 9. Germline V lookup: CDR1 ENHRY, CDR2 SYGVKD. This CDR3 has 16 residues. The CDR3, as DNA: TGTGCCATCAGTTTCTCAAGGACAGGGGCGACCGGGGAGCTGTTTTTT. It translates to CAISFSRTGATGELFF.

The chain employs TRBV5-8 and TRBJ2-7, with 7 bases lining up with TRBD1. V shed 3 bases, J shed 9 bases, and the junction held 6 bases outside the gene matches. Looked up from germline, CDR1 is SGHTS and CDR2 is YDEGEE. The CDR3 has 12 amino acids. In DNA, the CDR3 is TGTGCCAGCAGCTGGGACAGTCCACGGCAGTACTTC. The encoded protein is CASSWDSPRQYF. Filled out from reference TRBV5-8 and TRBJ2-7, the complete variable domain reads EAGVTQSPTHLIKTRGQQATLRCSPISGHTSVYWYQQALGLGLQFLLWYDEGEERNRGNFPPRFSGRQFPNYSSELNVNALELEDSALYLCASSWDSPRQYFGPGTRLTVT.

The genes are TRBV4-3 and TRBJ1-3; possible D gene TRBD1, 5 bases. V was pared by 4 bases and J by 4 bases, with 20 bases between. Germline-derived CDR1 and CDR2 are LGHNA and YSLEER. The CDR3 totals 17 residues. CDR3 residues: CASSPTIIQEPGNTIYF. In DNA, the CDR3 is TGCGCCAGCAGCCCCACGATCATACAGGAGCCAGGAAACACCATATATTTT.

V usage is TRBV6-5 and J usage is TRBJ2-3, with 10 bases identical to TRBD2. This CDR3 is built from 15 residues. The trim removed 7 bases at V and 6 bases at J, leaving 10 bases unmatched. CDR1 MNHEY and CDR2 SVGAGI come from the germline V gene. CDR3 region: CASNPSSGGWDTQYF. The DNA of the CDR3 is TGTGCCAGCAACCCGAGTAGCGGGGGGTGGGATACGCAGTATTTT.

This clone was counted a single time. The chain combines TRBV19 with TRBJ1-4, with D possibly being TRBD1 (5 bases). Trimming stripped 5 bases from V and 14 bases from J, with 24 bases between. The germline gives CDR1 LNHDA, CDR2 SQIVND (reference sequence). The CDR3 runs to 15 residues. The DNA for the CDR3 is TGTGCCAGTAGTCGGGGGGACGTCGGCTTGGGGGTGCTGTTTTTT. This codes for CASSRGDVGLGVLFF.

The genes are TRBV7-2 and TRBJ1-2; no reliable D call. Germline V gives CDR1 SGHTA, CDR2 FQGNSA. Trimming took 5 bases from V and 4 from J, leaving 17 bases between them. This CDR3 region has 15 residues. The CDR3 DNA sequence: TGTGCCAGCAGCATAACCGGCGGAGACGTCTATGGCTACACCTTC. This codes for CASSITGGDVYGYTF.

The V call is TRBV11-2, the J call TRBJ2-1, with D tentatively TRBD2 (6 bases). Germline V CDR1 and CDR2: SGHAT, FQNNGV. The germline V and J ends were trimmed by 2 bases and 9 bases, with 17 bases remaining between them. The CDR3 sequence is 15 residues long. This chain's CDR3 is CASSLSSVVGSEQFF. Here the CDR3 DNA reads TGTGCCAGCAGCTTATCTTCTGTGGTCGGGAGTGAGCAGTTCTTC.

Here the CDR3 reads CASSLVSSFSGANVLTF. In DNA form, the CDR3 reads TGTGCCAGCAGCTTGGTTTCGTCGTTCTCTGGGGCCAACGTCCTGACTTTC. This chain joins TRBV5-4 and TRBJ2-6; D unresolved. The CDR3 is 17 amino acids. Trimming took 0 bases from V and 0 from J, leaving 10 bases between them. In germline, CDR1 is SGHNT, CDR2 YYREEE (reference sequence). Looking up the rest from reference TRBV5-4 and TRBJ2-6 gives the full variable domain: ETGVTQSPTHLIKTRGQQVTLRCSSQSGHNTVSWYQQALGQGPQFIFQYYREEENGRGNFPPRFSGLQFPNYSSELNVNALELDDSALYLCASSLVSSFSGANVLTFGAGSRLTVL.

The V and J genes are TRBV6-4 and TRBJ2-1; TRBD2 agrees at 8 bases. Germline V gene lookup returns CDR1 MRHNA and CDR2 SNTAGT. The trim removed 3 bases at V and 0 bases at J, leaving 10 bases unmatched. This CDR3 has 18 amino acids. CDR3 DNA: TGTGCCAGCAGTGAACGGGGGGGCTCCCTAAGCTCCTACAATGAGCAGTTCTTC. Translating gives CASSERGGSLSSYNEQFF.

The chain uses TRBV2 and TRBJ1-5; D possibly corresponds to TRBD1 (5 bases). The CDR3 consists of 12 residues. CDR1 SNHLY and CDR2 FYNNEI come from the germline V gene. V lost 6 bases, J lost 5 bases, and 8 bases lay in between. This CDR3 reads CASRGTYQPQHF. The CDR3 nucleotides read TGTGCCAGCAGAGGGACTTATCAGCCCCAGCATTTT.

This chain connects TRBV4-1 to TRBJ2-1; 14 bases agree with TRBD2. Germline assignment: CDR1 MGHRA and CDR2 YSYEKL. The CDR3 sequence is 16 residues long. With V trimmed by 1 base and J by 9 bases, 5 bases remained unmatched. The chain's CDR3 is CASSQAGLAGEGEQFF. The CDR3 DNA reads TGCGCCAGCAGCCAAGCGGGACTAGCGGGGGAAGGTGAGCAGTTCTTC.

The table lists this clone with a few counts. V and J are TRBV5-6 and TRBJ1-5, with unresolved D. In germline, CDR1 is SGHDT, CDR2 YYEEEE. Trimming left V 2 bases short and J 7 bases short, with 7 bases between. CDR3 length: 12 residues. Written as DNA, the CDR3 is TGTGCCAGCAGCTTACCCGGGCAGCCCCAGCATTTT. This encodes CASSLPGQPQHF.

This rearrangement joins TRBV5-6 to TRBJ2-5, with TRBD2 as a possible D gene (5 bases). CDR1 SGHDT and CDR2 YYEEEE come from the germline V gene. V shed 0 bases and J shed 5 bases, with 11 bases lying between them. This CDR3 has 14 amino acids. This CDR3 reads CASSLAGSRETQYF. CDR3 DNA: TGTGCCAGCAGCTTGGCGGGATCCCGGGAGACCCAGTACTTC. Full variable domain (rest looked up from reference TRBV5-6 and TRBJ2-5): DAGVTQSPTHLIKTRGQQVTLRCSPKSGHDTVSWYQQALGQGPQFIFQYYEEEERQRGNFPDRFSGHQFPNYSSELNVNALLLGDSALYLCASSLAGSRETQYFGPGTRLLVL.

J is TRBJ1-1 and V is TRBV28; a possible D gene is TRBD1 (6 bases). The CDR3 is 12 residues long. The germline gives CDR1 MDHEN, CDR2 SYDVKM. V lost 6 bases and J 11 bases, leaving 16 bases between the germline ends. The CDR3 sequence is CASRIQGLGAFF. The CDR3 nucleotides read TGTGCCAGCAGAATTCAGGGGCTCGGGGCTTTCTTT.

The chain recombines TRBV6-1 with TRBJ1-2; D gene unclear. The CDR3 has 14 residues. Trimming left V 0 bases short and J 8 bases short, with 13 bases between. The germline gives CDR1 MNHNS, CDR2 SASEGT. The CDR3 region is CASSEADGSRGYTF. As DNA, the CDR3 is TGTGCCAGCAGTGAAGCCGACGGGTCGAGGGGCTACACCTTC.

J is TRBJ1-4 and V is TRBV5-1; 9 bases line up with TRBD1. Germline CDR1 and CDR2: SGHRS and YFSETQ. The CDR3 is 14 amino acids. J was trimmed by 8 bases and V by 0 bases; bases with no gene match: 2. CDR3 region: CASSLGQGVEKLFF. DNA of the CDR3: TGCGCCAGCAGCTTGGGACAGGGGGTGGAAAAACTGTTTTTT. Full variable domain (rest looked up from reference TRBV5-1 and TRBJ1-4): KAGVTQTPRYLIKTRGQQVTLSCSPISGHRSVSWYQQTPGQGLQFLFEYFSETQRNKGNFPGRFSGRQFSNSRSEMNVSTLELGDSALYLCASSLGQGVEKLFFGSGTQLSVL.

The CDR3 spells CATSDSRTEETQYF. The CDR3 nucleotides read TGTGCCACCAGTGATTCCAGAACCGAAGAGACCCAGTACTTC. This chain joins TRBV24-1 and TRBJ2-5; D uncertain. This CDR3 is 14 amino acids long. The V end was cut by 2 bases, the J end by 3 bases, with 9 bases between. The germline CDR1 and CDR2 sequences are KGHDR and SFDVKD.